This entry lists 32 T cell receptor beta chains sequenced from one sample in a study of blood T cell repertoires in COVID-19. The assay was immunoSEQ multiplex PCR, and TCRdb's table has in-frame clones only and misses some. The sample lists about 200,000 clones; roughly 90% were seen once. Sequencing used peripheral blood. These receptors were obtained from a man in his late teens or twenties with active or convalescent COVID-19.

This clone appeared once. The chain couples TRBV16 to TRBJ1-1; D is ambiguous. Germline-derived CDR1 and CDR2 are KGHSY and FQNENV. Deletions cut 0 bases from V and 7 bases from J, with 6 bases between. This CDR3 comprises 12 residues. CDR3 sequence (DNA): TGTGCCAGCAGCCAATCGGGCAGTGAAGCTTTCTTT. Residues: CASSQSGSEAFF.

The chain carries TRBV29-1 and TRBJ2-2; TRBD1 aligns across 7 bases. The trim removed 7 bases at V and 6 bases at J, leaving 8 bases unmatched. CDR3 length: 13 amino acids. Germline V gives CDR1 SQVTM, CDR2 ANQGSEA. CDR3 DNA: TGCAGCGGAAAACGACAGGGAGCCGGGGAGCTGTTTTTT. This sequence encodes CSGKRQGAGELFF.

The CDR3 DNA is TGTGCCAGCAGTGAATCCGGGGGGACTGAAGCTTTCTTT. Translated: CASSESGGTEAFF. The chain recombines TRBV2 with TRBJ1-1; a possible D gene is TRBD1 (5 bases). Trimming removed 2 bases from V and 5 bases from J, with 9 bases in between. CDR1 is SNHLY and CDR2 is FYNNEI in the germline V gene. The CDR3 loop spans 13 amino acids.

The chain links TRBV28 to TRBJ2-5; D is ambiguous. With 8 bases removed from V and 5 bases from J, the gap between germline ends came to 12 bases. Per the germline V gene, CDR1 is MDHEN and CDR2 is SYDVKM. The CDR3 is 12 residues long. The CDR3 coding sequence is TGTGCCAGCTCCTCGCGGTACGAGACCCAGTACTTC. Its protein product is CASSSRYETQYF.

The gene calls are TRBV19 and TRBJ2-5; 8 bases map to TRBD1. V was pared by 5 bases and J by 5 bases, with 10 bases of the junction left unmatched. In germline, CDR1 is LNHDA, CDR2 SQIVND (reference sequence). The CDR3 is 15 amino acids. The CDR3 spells CASSVSGGWGETQYF. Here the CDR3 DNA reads TGTGCCAGTAGTGTCTCAGGGGGCTGGGGGGAGACCCAGTACTTC.

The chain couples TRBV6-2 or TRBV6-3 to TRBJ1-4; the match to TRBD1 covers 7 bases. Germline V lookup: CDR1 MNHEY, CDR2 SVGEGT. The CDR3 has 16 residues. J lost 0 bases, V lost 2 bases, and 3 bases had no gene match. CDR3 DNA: TGTGCCAGCAGTTACCCGCAGGGGGCAACTAATGAAAAACTGTTTTTT. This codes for CASSYPQGATNEKLFF.

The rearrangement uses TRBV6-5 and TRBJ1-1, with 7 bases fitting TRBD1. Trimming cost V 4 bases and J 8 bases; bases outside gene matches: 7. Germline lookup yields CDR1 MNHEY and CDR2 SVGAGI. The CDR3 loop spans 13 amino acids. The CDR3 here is CASSSPNRGEAFF. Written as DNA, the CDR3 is TGTGCCAGCAGTTCCCCAAACAGGGGCGAAGCTTTCTTT.

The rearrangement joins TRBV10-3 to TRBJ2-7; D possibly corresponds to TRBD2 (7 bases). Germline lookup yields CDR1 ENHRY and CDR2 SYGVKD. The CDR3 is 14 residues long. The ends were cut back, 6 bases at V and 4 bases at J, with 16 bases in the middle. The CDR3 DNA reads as TGTGCCATCAGCCTAGGGGGGGACATTTACGAGCAGTACTTC. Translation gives CAISLGGDIYEQYF.

Here the CDR3 reads CASSLGELGNQPQHF. Written as DNA, the CDR3 is TGTGCCAGCAGCTTGGGGGAGTTGGGAAATCAGCCCCAGCATTTT. The rearrangement joins TRBV5-8 to TRBJ1-5, with D unclear. Germline CDR1 SGHTS, CDR2 YDEGEE. V was shortened by 0 bases and J by 4 bases, with 11 bases between the two germline ends. There are 15 residues in the CDR3. Full variable domain (missing parts from reference TRBV5-8 and TRBJ1-5): EAGVTQSPTHLIKTRGQQATLRCSPISGHTSVYWYQQALGLGLQFLLWYDEGEERNRGNFPPRFSGRQFPNYSSELNVNALELEDSALYLCASSLGELGNQPQHFGDGTRLSIL.

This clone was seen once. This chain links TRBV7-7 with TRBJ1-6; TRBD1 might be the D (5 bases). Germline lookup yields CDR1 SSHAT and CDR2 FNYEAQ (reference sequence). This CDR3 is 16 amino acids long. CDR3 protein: CANRTRKSSYNSPLHF. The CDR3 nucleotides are TGTGCAAACAGGACACGAAAGAGCTCCTATAATTCACCCCTCCACTTT.

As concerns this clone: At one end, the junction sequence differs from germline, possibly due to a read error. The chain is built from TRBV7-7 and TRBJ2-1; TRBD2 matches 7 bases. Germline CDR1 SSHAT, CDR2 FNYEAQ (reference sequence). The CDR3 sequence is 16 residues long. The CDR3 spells CASSRGAGAPYNEQFF. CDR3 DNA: TGTGCTAGCAGCCGAGGTGCGGGAGCCCCCTACAATGAGCAGTTCTTC.

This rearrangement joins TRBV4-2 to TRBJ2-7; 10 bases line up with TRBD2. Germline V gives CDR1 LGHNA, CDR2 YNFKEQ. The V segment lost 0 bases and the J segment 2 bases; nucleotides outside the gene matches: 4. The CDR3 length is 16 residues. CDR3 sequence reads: CASSQEILAGPYEQYF. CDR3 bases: TGTGCCAGCAGCCAAGAAATACTAGCGGGGCCCTACGAGCAGTACTTC.

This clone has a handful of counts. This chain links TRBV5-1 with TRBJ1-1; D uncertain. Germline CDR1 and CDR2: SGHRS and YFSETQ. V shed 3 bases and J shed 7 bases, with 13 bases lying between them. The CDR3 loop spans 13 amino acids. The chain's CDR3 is CASSYKLELEAFF. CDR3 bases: TGCGCCAGCAGCTATAAGTTGGAGCTTGAAGCTTTCTTT.

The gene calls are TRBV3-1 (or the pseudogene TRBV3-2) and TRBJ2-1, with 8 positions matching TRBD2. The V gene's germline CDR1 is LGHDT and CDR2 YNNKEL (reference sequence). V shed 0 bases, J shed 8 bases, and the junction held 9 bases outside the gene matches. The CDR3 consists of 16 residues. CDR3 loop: CASSQDHTGGFDEQFF. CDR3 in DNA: TGTGCCAGCAGCCAAGATCATACGGGGGGGTTCGATGAGCAGTTCTTC.

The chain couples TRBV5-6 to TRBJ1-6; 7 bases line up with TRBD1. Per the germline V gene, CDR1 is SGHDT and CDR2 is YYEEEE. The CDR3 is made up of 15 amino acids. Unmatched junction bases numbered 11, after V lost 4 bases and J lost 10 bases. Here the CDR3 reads CASSVQGLGRSPLHF. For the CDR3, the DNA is TGTGCCAGCAGCGTACAGGGGTTAGGGCGGTCACCCCTCCACTTT.

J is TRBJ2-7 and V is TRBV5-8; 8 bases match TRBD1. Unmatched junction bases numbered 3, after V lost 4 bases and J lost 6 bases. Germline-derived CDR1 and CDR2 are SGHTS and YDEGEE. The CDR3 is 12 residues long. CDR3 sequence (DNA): TGTGCCAGCAGCAGGACAGGGCGCGAGCAGTACTTC. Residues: CASSRTGREQYF.

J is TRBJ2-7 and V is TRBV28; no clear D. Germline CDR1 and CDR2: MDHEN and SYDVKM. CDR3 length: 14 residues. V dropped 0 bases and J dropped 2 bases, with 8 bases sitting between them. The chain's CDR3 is CASSLWRGTYEQYF. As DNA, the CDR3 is TGTGCCAGCAGTTTATGGCGCGGTACCTACGAGCAGTACTTC.

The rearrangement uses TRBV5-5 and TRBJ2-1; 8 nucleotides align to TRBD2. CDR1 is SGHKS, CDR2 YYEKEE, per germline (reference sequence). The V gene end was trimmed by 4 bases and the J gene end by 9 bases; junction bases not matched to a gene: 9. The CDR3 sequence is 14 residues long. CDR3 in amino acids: CASSAPGLGGEQFF. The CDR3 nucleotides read TGTGCCAGCAGCGCTCCGGGACTAGGGGGTGAGCAGTTCTTC.

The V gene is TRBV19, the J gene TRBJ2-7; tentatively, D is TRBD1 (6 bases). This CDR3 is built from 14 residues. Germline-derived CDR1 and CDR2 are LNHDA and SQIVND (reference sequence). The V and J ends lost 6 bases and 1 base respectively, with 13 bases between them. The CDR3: CASSQGRLSYEQYF. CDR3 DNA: TGTGCCAGTAGCCAGGGGCGCCTGTCCTACGAGCAGTACTTC.

The CDR3 coding sequence is TGCGCCAGCAGCTTGGCCCGGCGGGGGACTGAAGCTTTCTTT. It codes for CASSLARRGTEAFF. This chain links TRBV5-1 with TRBJ1-1, with TRBD1 as a possible D gene (5 bases). V was cut by 0 bases and J by 5 bases, with 11 bases left in between. The CDR3 runs 14 residues. The germline gives CDR1 SGHRS, CDR2 YFSETQ.

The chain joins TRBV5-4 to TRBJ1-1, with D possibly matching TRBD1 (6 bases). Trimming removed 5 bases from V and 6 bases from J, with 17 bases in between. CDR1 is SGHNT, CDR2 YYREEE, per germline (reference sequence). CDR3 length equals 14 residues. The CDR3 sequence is CASRAMGQIAEAFF. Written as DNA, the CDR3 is TGTGCCAGCAGGGCTATGGGACAAATCGCTGAAGCTTTCTTT.

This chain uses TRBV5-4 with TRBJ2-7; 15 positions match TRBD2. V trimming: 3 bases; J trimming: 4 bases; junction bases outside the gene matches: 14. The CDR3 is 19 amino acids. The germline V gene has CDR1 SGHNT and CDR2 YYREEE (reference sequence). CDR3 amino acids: CASSSPGTSGRIISYEQYF. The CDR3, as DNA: TGTGCCAGCAGCTCCCCCGGGACTAGCGGGAGGATAATATCGTACGAGCAGTACTTC. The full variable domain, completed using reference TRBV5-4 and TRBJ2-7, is ETGVTQSPTHLIKTRGQQVTLRCSSQSGHNTVSWYQQALGQGPQFIFQYYREEENGRGNFPPRFSGLQFPNYSSELNVNALELDDSALYLCASSSPGTSGRIISYEQYFGPGTRLTVT.

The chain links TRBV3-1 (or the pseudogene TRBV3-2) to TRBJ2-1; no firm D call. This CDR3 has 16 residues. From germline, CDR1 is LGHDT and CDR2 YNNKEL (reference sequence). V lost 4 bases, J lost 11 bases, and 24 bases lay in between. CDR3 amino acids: CASSPWASDVNEKQFF. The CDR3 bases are TGTGCCAGCAGCCCCTGGGCTTCCGACGTTAACGAGAAGCAGTTCTTC.

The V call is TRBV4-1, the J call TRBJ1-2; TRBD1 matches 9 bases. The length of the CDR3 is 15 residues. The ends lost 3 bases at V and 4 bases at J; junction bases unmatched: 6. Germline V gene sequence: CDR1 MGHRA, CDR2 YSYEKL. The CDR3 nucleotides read TGCGCCAGCAGCCAGACATCGGACAGGGGCTATGGCTACACCTTC. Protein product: CASSQTSDRGYGYTF.

CDR3 coding DNA: TGTGCCAGCAGTCCGGGACAGGGGATATTGCGAGCCACCGGGGAGCTGTTTTTT. The encoded protein is CASSPGQGILRATGELFF. The rearrangement links TRBV6-6 to TRBJ2-2, with 10 bases that match TRBD1. V shed 5 bases, J shed 4 bases, and the junction held 13 bases outside the gene matches. CDR1 and CDR2 (germline): MNHNY, SVGAGI (reference sequence). The CDR3 covers 18 residues.

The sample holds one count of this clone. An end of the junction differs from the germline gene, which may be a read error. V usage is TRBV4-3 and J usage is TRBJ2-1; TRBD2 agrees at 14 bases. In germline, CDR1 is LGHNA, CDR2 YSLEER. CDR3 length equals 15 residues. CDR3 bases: TGCGCCAGCAGCCAGGGACTAGCGGGGGACAATAAGCAGTTCTTC. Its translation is CASSQGLAGDNKQFF.

CDR3 nucleotide sequence: TGCGCCAGCAGCTTGGCCGGGGACAGGGGTTACAATGAGCAGTTCTTC. Amino acids: CASSLAGDRGYNEQFF. This sequence joins TRBV5-1 and TRBJ2-1, with 10 bases aligning to TRBD1. The CDR3 is made up of 16 amino acids. The J segment lost 4 bases and the V segment lost 0 bases, leaving 4 bases of the junction unmatched. CDR1 and CDR2 (germline): SGHRS, YFSETQ. Looking up the rest from reference TRBV5-1 and TRBJ2-1 gives the full variable domain: KAGVTQTPRYLIKTRGQQVTLSCSPISGHRSVSWYQQTPGQGLQFLFEYFSETQRNKGNFPGRFSGRQFSNSRSEMNVSTLELGDSALYLCASSLAGDRGYNEQFFGPGTRLTVL.

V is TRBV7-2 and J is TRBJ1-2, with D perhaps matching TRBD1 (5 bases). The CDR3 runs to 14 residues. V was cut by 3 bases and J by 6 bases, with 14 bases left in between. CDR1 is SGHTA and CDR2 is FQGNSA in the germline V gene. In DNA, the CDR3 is TGTGCCAGCAGCTTTTCCGGGACTTCCAATGGCTACACCTTC. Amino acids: CASSFSGTSNGYTF.

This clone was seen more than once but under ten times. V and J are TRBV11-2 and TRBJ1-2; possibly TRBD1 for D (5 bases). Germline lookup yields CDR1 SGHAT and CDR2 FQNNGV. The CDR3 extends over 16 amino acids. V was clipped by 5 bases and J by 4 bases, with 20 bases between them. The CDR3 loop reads CASSPLGAGYSYGYTF. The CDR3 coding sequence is TGTGCCAGCAGCCCCCTCGGAGCAGGGTACAGCTATGGCTACACCTTC.

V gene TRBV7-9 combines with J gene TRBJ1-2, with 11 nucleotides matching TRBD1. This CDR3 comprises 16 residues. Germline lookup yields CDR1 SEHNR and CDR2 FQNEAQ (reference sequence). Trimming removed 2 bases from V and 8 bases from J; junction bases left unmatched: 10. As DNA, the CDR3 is TGTGCCAGCAGCTTACTCTCCGGACAGGGGGCGGAGGGCTACACCTTC. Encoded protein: CASSLLSGQGAEGYTF.

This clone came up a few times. The CDR3 DNA sequence: TGTGCCAGCAGTTACTCGGGAGGGTCTGGAAACACCATATATTTT. Protein sequence: CASSYSGGSGNTIYF. The chain uses TRBV6-5 and TRBJ1-3; D unresolved. The V end was cut by 0 bases, the J end by 1 base, with 7 bases between. The CDR3 is 15 residues long. Germline V CDR1 and CDR2: MNHEY, SVGAGI.

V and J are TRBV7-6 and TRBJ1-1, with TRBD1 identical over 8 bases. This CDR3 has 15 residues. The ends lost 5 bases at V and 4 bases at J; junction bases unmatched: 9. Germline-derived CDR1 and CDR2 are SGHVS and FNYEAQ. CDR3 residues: CASSPGTGGSTEAFF. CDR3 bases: TGTGCCAGCAGCCCCGGGACAGGCGGGAGCACTGAAGCTTTCTTT.